This T cell receptor beta chain was obtained from a study of blood T cell repertoires in COVID-19. Whole-study context: Resolution of symptoms, clearance, or two negative PCRs was present in recovered Cohort 3 donors. PBMCs, B-cell-depleted T cells, or T cells were the source of the cDNA or gDNA that made up the material.

Authors' methods: Counts of nucleated cells, estimated from reference gene primer amplification, were obtained. Assay: immunoSEQ multiplex PCR; the TCRdb copy retains only in-frame clones and omits some. The DNA was the basis for D and trimming; V, J and clone size are from that table. The sample records about 210,000 clones, around 83% being singletons. Researchers sorted participants into cohorts using their self-reported clinical history. The CDR3 has 16 amino acids. Trimming removed 4 bases from V and 2 bases from J, with 18 bases in between. Germline values: CDR1 PRHDT, CDR2 FYEKMQ (reference sequence).

Sequencing was carried out using PBMCs or T cells enriched from blood (not recorded which). The rearrangement links TRBV13 to TRBJ2-7; D is possibly TRBD2 (7 bases). The source of this sequence is a woman aged 40 to 49 in a cohort exposed to, infected with or recovered from COVID-19 (not recorded which). The CDR3 spells CASSSRGAAATYEQYF. The CDR3 DNA sequence: TGTGCCAGCAGCTCCCGGGGGGCGGCTGCGACCTACGAGCAGTACTTC.